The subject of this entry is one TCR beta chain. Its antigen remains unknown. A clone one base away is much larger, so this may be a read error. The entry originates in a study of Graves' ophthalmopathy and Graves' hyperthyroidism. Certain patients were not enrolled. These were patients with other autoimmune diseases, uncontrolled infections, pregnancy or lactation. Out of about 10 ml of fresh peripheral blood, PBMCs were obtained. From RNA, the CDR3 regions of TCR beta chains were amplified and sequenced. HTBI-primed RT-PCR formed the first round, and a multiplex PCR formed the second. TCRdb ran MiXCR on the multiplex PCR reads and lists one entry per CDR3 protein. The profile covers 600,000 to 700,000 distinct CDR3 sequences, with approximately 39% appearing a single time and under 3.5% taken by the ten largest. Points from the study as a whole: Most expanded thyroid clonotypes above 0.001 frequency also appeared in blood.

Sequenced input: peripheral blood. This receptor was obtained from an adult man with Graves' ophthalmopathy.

This chain's CDR3 is CASSLFPHEEWHF. CDR3 DNA sequence: TGTGCCAGCAGCTTATTCCCTCACGAGGAGTGGCACTTC. The chain uses TRBV2 and TRBJ2-7; the D is unclear. The CDR3 runs 13 residues. Germline assignment: CDR1 SNHLY and CDR2 FYNNEI.